The text below deals with one T cell receptor beta chain. V dropped 5 bases and J dropped 4; count of bases not matched to a gene: 7. This CDR3 spans 14 amino acids. Germline V gives CDR1 SNHLY, CDR2 FYNNEI. The sample belongs to a study of OX40 agonist ivuxolimab in advanced cancers. Clones were sequenced by immunoSEQ multiplex PCR, and TCRdb holds only the in-frame ones, with some missing. The profile shows around 25,000 clones, around 80% of them singletons. This clonotype was sampled from an adult with an advanced solid tumor such as melanoma, head and neck, liver or kidney cancer. Sequencing was performed on CD4+ or CD8+ T cells sorted from blood, taken in a trial of the OX40 agonist ivuxolimab. The chain recombines TRBV2 with TRBJ1-1; the match to TRBD1 covers 7 bases. DNA of the CDR3: TGTGCCAGCAGTTTAACAGGGGCCGGCACTGAAGCTTTCTTT. Its protein is CASSLTGAGTEAFF.